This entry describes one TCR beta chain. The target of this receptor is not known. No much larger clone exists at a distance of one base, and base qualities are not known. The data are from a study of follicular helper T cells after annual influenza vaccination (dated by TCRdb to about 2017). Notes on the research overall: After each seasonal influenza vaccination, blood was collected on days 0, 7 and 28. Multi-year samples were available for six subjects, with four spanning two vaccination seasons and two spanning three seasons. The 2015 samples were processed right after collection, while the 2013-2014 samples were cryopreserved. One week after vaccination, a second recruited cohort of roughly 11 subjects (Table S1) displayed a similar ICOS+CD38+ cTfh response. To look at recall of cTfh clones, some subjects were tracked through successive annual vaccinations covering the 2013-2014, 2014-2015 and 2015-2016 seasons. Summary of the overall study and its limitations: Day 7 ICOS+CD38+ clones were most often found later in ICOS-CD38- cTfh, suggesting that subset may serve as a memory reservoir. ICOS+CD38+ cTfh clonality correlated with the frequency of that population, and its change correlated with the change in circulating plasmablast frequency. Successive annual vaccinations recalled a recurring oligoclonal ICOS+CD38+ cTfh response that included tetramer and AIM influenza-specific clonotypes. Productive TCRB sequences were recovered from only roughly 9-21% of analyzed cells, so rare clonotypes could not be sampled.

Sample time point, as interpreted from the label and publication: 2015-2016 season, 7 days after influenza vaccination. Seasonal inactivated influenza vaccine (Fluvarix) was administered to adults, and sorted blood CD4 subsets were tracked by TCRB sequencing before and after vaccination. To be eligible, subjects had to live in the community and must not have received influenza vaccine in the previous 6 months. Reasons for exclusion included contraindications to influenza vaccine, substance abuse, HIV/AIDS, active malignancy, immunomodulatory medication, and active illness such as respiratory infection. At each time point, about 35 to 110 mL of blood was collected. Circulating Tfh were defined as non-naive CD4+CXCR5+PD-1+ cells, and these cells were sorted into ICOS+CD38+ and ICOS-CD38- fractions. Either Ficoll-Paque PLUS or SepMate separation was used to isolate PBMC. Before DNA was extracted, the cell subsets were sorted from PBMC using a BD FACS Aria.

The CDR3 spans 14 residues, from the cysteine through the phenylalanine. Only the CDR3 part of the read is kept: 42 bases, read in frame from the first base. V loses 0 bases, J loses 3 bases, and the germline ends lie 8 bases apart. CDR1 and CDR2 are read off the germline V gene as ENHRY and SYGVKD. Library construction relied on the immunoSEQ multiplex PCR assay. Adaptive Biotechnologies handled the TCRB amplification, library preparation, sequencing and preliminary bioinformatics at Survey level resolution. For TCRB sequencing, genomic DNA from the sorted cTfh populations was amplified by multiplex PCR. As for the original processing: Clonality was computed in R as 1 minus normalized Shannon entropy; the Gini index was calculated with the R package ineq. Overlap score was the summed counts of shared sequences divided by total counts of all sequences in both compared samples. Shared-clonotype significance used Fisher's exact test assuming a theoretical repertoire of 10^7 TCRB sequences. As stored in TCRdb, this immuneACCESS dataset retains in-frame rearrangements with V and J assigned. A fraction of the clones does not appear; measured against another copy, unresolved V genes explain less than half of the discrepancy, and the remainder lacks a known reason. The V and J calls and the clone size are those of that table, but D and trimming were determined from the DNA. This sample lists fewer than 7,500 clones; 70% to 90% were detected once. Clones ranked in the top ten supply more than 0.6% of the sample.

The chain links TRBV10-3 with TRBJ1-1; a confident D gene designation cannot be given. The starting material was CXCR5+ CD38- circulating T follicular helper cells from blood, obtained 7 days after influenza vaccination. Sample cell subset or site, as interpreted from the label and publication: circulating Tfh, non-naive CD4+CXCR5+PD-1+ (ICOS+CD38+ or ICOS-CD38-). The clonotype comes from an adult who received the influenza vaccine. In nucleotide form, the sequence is TGTGCCATCAGTGAGTCGAGCAGAGACACTGAAGCTTTCTTT. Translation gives CAISESSRDTEAFF.